The present T cell receptor beta chain was sequenced within a study of regulatory T cells in long-lasting Graves disease. Study overall: To qualify as persistent, Graves' disease required over 5 years of antithyroid drugs with positive TSH receptor antibodies. Points from the study as a whole: Persistent disease was characterized by preferential usage of TRBV28, TRBJ1-2 and TRBJ2-5. Shared public clonotypes totalled 2,741 in persistent patients, compared with about a thousand in new patients.

CDR3 regions were amplified by Arm-PCR using iRepertoire HTBI primers to build TCR beta libraries. TCRdb fed the multiplex PCR reads into MiXCR, producing one record per CDR3 protein. Of 500,000 to 800,000 distinct CDR3 sequences in the sample, approximately 29% were seen once. Time point meaning: persistent/refractory GD, antithyroid drugs over 5 years with positive TRAb. RNA isolated from PBMCs was used to make the TCR library. Patients came from an endocrinology department in Xi'an, China. Ten or more counts support this clonotype. Its antigen is as yet unknown. There are 14 residues in the CDR3. The J segment lost 5 bases and the V segment lost 5 bases, leaving 3 bases of the junction unmatched.

The origin of this receptor is a female donor with Graves disease. Sequences were derived from peripheral blood mononuclear cells (PBMCs), sampled when the disease was refractory, from a patient treated with antithyroid drugs. The V gene is TRBV12-3 or TRBV12-4, the J gene TRBJ1-5; 10 bases map to TRBD1. Here the CDR3 reads CASSPTGGHQPQHF. DNA for the CDR3: TGTGCCAGCAGTCCGACAGGGGGCCATCAGCCCCAGCATTTT.